The 16 T cell receptor beta chains below all came from one sample that was sequenced in a study of human T cells and chemical hapten exposure. Time point meaning: patch test 3, about 24 weeks after DPC sensitization. Treatment of the sample: therapeutic diphenylcyclopropenone sensitization with weekly scalp DPC. In TCRdb, the RACE reads were re-called with MiXCR into one record per CDR3 protein. The table lists about 82,000 distinct CDR3 sequences, 13% of them singletons. The starting material was whole blood, obtained in connection with sensitization to the hapten diphenylcyclopropenone (DPC). Receptors were obtained from a woman aged 45 to 65 with alopecia areata. Some clones in this sample may be carry-over from other donors' samples.

The V gene is TRBV2, the J gene TRBJ2-2; 11 bases are shared with TRBD1. This CDR3 has 14 amino acids. The ends lost 6 bases at V and 4 bases at J; junction bases unmatched: 1. Germline CDR1 is SNHLY and CDR2 is FYNNEI. Here the CDR3 DNA reads TGTGCCAGCAGGGGGACAGGGGGCACCGGGGAGCTGTTTTTT. It yields the protein CASRGTGGTGELFF.

The DNA of the CDR3 is TGTGCCAGTTCAGCGGGAGGTAAATACGAGCAGTACTTC. As protein: CASSAGGKYEQYF. The chain carries TRBV28 and TRBJ2-7; 9 positions agree with TRBD2. With 9 bases clipped from V and 4 bases from J, the junction kept 7 bases outside the gene matches. Looked up from germline, CDR1 is MDHEN and CDR2 is SYDVKM. The CDR3 loop spans 13 amino acids.

V is TRBV2 and J is TRBJ2-1, with 10 bases aligning to TRBD2. After removal of 5 bases from V and 5 bases from J, the junction contained 9 bases not matched to a gene. CDR3 size: 16 residues. Germline loops: CDR1 SNHLY, CDR2 FYNNEI. CDR3 in amino acids: CASSFPSSGSDNEQFF. Here the CDR3 DNA reads TGTGCCAGCAGTTTTCCGTCTAGCGGGAGTGACAATGAGCAGTTCTTC.

This clonotype was counted many times. The V call is TRBV3-1, the J call TRBJ1-1; no clear D. This CDR3 has 14 residues. V lost 4 bases and J 7 bases, leaving 16 bases between the germline ends. Germline CDR1 and CDR2: LGHDT and YNNKEL (reference sequence). The CDR3 DNA is TGTGCCAGCAGCCTGGGCGGAGGGAGCGATGAAGCTTTCTTT. Protein: CASSLGGGSDEAFF.

This clonotype showed up many times. This chain uses TRBV7-8 with TRBJ2-1, with D perhaps matching TRBD1 (6 bases). Germline-derived CDR1 and CDR2 are SGHVS and FQNEAQ. Trimming left V 7 bases short and J 9 bases short, with 19 bases between. This CDR3 comprises 14 residues. The CDR3 sequence: CASTKGRQGGEQFF. The CDR3 bases are TGTGCCAGCACCAAGGGCCGCCAAGGGGGTGAGCAGTTCTTC.

The V call is TRBV5-1, the J call TRBJ1-4; D remains unclear. Germline V gene sequence: CDR1 SGHRS, CDR2 YFSETQ. The germline V and J ends were trimmed by 0 bases and 2 bases, with 8 bases remaining between them. The CDR3 consists of 15 residues. For the CDR3, the DNA is TGCGCCAGCAGCTTGGCCGGCACCACTAATGAAAAACTGTTTTTT. This encodes CASSLAGTTNEKLFF.

This clonotype showed up many times. The chain links TRBV12-3 or TRBV12-4 to TRBJ1-1; D remains unclear. This CDR3 is 11 amino acids long. V lost 4 bases and J 4 bases, leaving 4 bases between the germline ends. The CDR3: CASSYSTEAFF. DNA of the CDR3: TGTGCCAGCAGTTATTCCACTGAAGCTTTCTTT.

This clonotype was detected many times. The chain carries TRBV5-6 and TRBJ1-2, with 10 bases identical to TRBD1. V trimming: 1 base; J trimming: 5 bases; junction bases outside the gene matches: 2. This CDR3 has 14 amino acids. Germline lookup yields CDR1 SGHDT and CDR2 YYEEEE. CDR3: CASSLPGQGYGYTF. In DNA form, the CDR3 reads TGTGCCAGCAGCTTGCCGGGACAGGGGTATGGCTACACCTTC.

This clonotype was seen many times. The V call is TRBV29-1, the J call TRBJ2-3, with TRBD1 matching over 8 bases. Germline V CDR1 and CDR2: SQVTM, ANQGSEA. V was clipped by 4 bases and J by 6 bases; unmatched bases: 3. This CDR3 is built from 12 residues. The CDR3 DNA is TGCAGCGTTGGACAGGGGCCCGATACGCAGTATTTT. As protein: CSVGQGPDTQYF.

This clonotype was seen more than once but under ten times. This chain joins TRBV9 and TRBJ2-7; possibly TRBD1 or TRBD2 for D (5 bases each). CDR1 SGDLS and CDR2 YYNGEE come from the germline V gene. V was trimmed by 4 bases and J by 3 bases, leaving 11 bases between them. There are 13 residues in the CDR3. CDR3: CASSRDGGYEQYF. CDR3 nucleotide sequence: TGTGCCAGCAGCCGGGATGGGGGCTACGAGCAGTACTTC. Supplemented by reference TRBV9 and TRBJ2-7, the full variable domain reads DSGVTQTPKHLITATGQRVTLRCSPRSGDLSVYWYQQSLDQGLQFLIQYYNGEERAKGNILERFSAQQFPDLHSELNLSSLELGDSALYFCASSRDGGYEQYFGPGTRLTVT.

The chain couples TRBV10-1 to TRBJ1-1; no firm D call. CDR1 WNHNN and CDR2 SYGVQD come from the germline V gene (reference sequence). The CDR3 sequence is 12 residues long. V gave up 4 bases and J gave up 11 bases, with 14 bases separating them. The CDR3 sequence is CASSAGTGRAFF. In DNA, the CDR3 is TGCGCCAGCAGTGCCGGTACCGGCAGGGCTTTCTTT.

There are many counts of this clonotype. This sequence joins TRBV29-1 and TRBJ2-2, with 7 bases that match TRBD1. The V and J ends lost 7 bases and 1 base, in that order; junction bases with no gene match: 3. The CDR3 is 13 amino acids. The germline CDR1 and CDR2 sequences are SQVTM and ANQGSEA. The CDR3 loop reads CSARTGNTGELFF. The CDR3 DNA follows: TGCAGCGCTCGGACAGGGAACACCGGGGAGCTGTTTTTT.

The chain employs TRBV3-1 and TRBJ2-1; 11 bases fit TRBD2. The CDR3 consists of 15 residues. Germline CDR1 and CDR2: LGHDT and YNNKEL (reference sequence). The V gene end was trimmed by 5 bases and the J gene end by 8 bases; junction bases not matched to a gene: 8. The CDR3 loop is CASSSTSGSPYEQFF. The CDR3 nucleotides read TGTGCCAGCAGCTCCACTAGCGGGAGTCCTTATGAGCAGTTCTTC.

The chain carries TRBV29-1 and TRBJ1-1; D is unclear. This CDR3 spans 13 amino acids. The ends were cut back, 3 bases at V and 4 bases at J, with 12 bases in the middle. Germline lookup yields CDR1 SQVTM and CDR2 ANQGSEA. This CDR3 is CSVDARTSTEAFF. The CDR3 DNA follows: TGCAGCGTTGATGCACGGACCTCCACTGAAGCTTTCTTT.

The gene calls are TRBV30 and TRBJ1-1; D remains unclear. Germline V gene data show CDR1 as GTSNPN and CDR2 as SVGIG (reference sequence). V was clipped by 0 bases and J by 3 bases, with 11 bases between them. The length of the CDR3 is 14 residues. The CDR3 region is CAWSVSLLDTEAFF. CDR3 nucleotides: TGTGCCTGGAGTGTATCCCTATTGGACACTGAAGCTTTCTTT.

The chain has TRBV20-1 and TRBJ2-7; 7 bases align to TRBD1. This CDR3 is built from 13 residues. Germline values: CDR1 DFQATT, CDR2 SNEGSKA (reference sequence). J lost 4 bases, V lost 7 bases, and 10 bases had no gene match. The CDR3 DNA follows: TGCAGTGTCGAGACAGGGCCTAGGTACGAGCAGTACTTC. It encodes CSVETGPRYEQYF.